The 12 T cell receptor beta chains below come from one sample, sequenced in a study of prognosis after radiotherapy for stage I lung cancer. Two-round multiplex PCR amplified TCR beta CDR3 from genomic DNA. Primers were specific to each TRBV and TRBJ gene in first-round PCR. TCRdb ran MiXCR on the multiplex PCR reads and lists one entry per CDR3 protein. Of some 15,000 distinct CDR3 sequences in the sample, around a quarter were seen once. Sequences were derived from PBMCs, sampled before or after stereotactic body radiation therapy (not recorded which). These receptors were taken from a donor at least 50 years old with non-small cell lung cancer.

This clonotype was detected ten times or more. V usage is TRBV6-5 and J usage is TRBJ1-1; 7 nucleotides agree with TRBD1. After removal of 4 bases from V and 0 bases from J, the junction contained 2 bases not matched to a gene. CDR1 is MNHEY and CDR2 is SVGAGI in the germline V gene. The CDR3 is 14 amino acids. DNA of the CDR3: TGTGCCAGCAGTTTGGGACAGTTGAACACTGAAGCTTTCTTT. Its translation is CASSLGQLNTEAFF.

Ten or more counts support this clonotype. The chain has TRBV14 and TRBJ1-4; a weak D match, TRBD1 (5 bases). The V end lost 5 bases, the J end lost 4 bases, and 14 bases lay between the germline ends. The germline V gene encodes CDR1 SGHDN and CDR2 FVKESK. The CDR3 extends over 15 amino acids. CDR3 nucleotides: TGTGCCAGCAGCAATCCTGGGGGTCTTAATGAAAAACTGTTTTTT. It specifies CASSNPGGLNEKLFF.

This clonotype turned up a few times. The chain carries TRBV2 and TRBJ1-5; D is unclear. The CDR3 consists of 15 residues. The ends were cut back, 5 bases at V and 4 bases at J, with 15 bases in the middle. The germline gives CDR1 SNHLY, CDR2 FYNNEI. The CDR3 loop reads CASSPPTSGNQPQHF. CDR3 bases: TGTGCCAGCAGTCCCCCTACAAGCGGGAATCAGCCCCAGCATTTT.

This clonotype was recorded many times. The chain has TRBV12-3 or TRBV12-4 and TRBJ1-1, with 10 bases fitting TRBD1. The V segment lost 5 bases and the J segment 6 bases; nucleotides outside the gene matches: 6. The CDR3 has 14 amino acids. CDR3 residues: CASSPRQGAPEAFF. CDR3 DNA sequence: TGTGCCAGCAGTCCCAGACAGGGGGCGCCTGAAGCTTTCTTT.

Many counts were recorded for this clonotype. A much larger clone differs from this one at a single base, so this may be a read error. This chain joins TRBV11-3 and TRBJ2-1, with D unclear. The CDR3 contains 13 residues. Germline lookup yields CDR1 SGHNT and CDR2 YENEEA. The CDR3 DNA reads TGTGCCAGCAGCCGACCCCGAGGCAATGAGCAGCTCTTC. Amino acid sequence: CASSRPRGNEQLF.

About this clonotype itself: An end of the junction does not agree with germline; a read error may underlie this. This chain connects TRBV6-2 or TRBV6-3 to TRBJ2-7; no clear D gene. The germline gives CDR1 MNHEY, CDR2 SVGEGT. The CDR3 sequence is 12 residues long. The CDR3 DNA reads TGTGCCAGCAGCGACTGGTCCTCGGGTGCGGACTTC. It translates to CASSDWSSGADF.

Within the sample, this clonotype is medium-sized. The rearrangement uses TRBV5-1 and TRBJ2-3, with 10 bases that match TRBD2. Trimming cost V 5 bases and J 6 bases; bases outside gene matches: 6. Germline values: CDR1 SGHRS, CDR2 YFSETQ. The CDR3 covers 14 residues. The CDR3, as DNA: TGCGCCAGCAGAAGCGGGAGGGCCATGGATACGCAGTATTTT. It encodes CASRSGRAMDTQYF.

This clonotype was detected once. This chain joins TRBV3-1 and TRBJ2-1; D is unresolved. Trimming took 1 base from V and 2 from J, leaving 9 bases between them. Germline CDR1 LGHDT, CDR2 YNNKEL (reference sequence). This CDR3 region has 15 residues. CDR3 coding DNA: TGTGCCAGCAGCCAAGGTTATTGGACCTACAATGAGCAGTTCTTC. Its protein is CASSQGYWTYNEQFF.

The V and J genes are TRBV27 and TRBJ2-1; 16 nucleotides line up with TRBD2. V shed 6 bases and J 6 bases; nucleotides not matched to a gene: 20. CDR3 length: 21 amino acids. Germline V gene lookup returns CDR1 MNHEY and CDR2 SMNVEV (reference sequence). This CDR3 reads CASRGLAGGPTTMGNFNEQFF. The CDR3 coding sequence is TGTGCCAGCAGGGGACTAGCGGGAGGGCCGACGACAATGGGAAATTTCAATGAGCAGTTCTTC.

This clonotype is deemed medium-sized. The chain is built from TRBV28 and TRBJ2-1; D remains ambiguous. CDR1 is MDHEN, CDR2 SYDVKM, per germline. The CDR3 is made up of 13 amino acids. Trimming shortened V by 2 bases and J by 7 bases, and 9 bases separated the two germline ends. The chain's CDR3 is CASSLVQENEQFF. The CDR3 bases are TGTGCCAGCAGTTTAGTCCAGGAGAATGAGCAGTTCTTC.

Many counts were recorded for this clonotype. The chain links TRBV29-1 to TRBJ2-2, with D unclear. There are 12 residues in the CDR3. CDR1 and CDR2 (germline): SQVTM, ANQGSEA. With 5 bases removed from V and 1 base from J, the gap between germline ends came to 5 bases. The CDR3 bases are TGCAGCGTTCGCGAGAACACCGGGGAGCTGTTTTTT. It is translated as CSVRENTGELFF.

By sample share, this clonotype is medium-sized. This sequence joins TRBV20-1 and TRBJ2-7; D unclear. The CDR3 has 13 residues. The germline CDR1 and CDR2 sequences are DFQATT and SNEGSKA (reference sequence). Trimming removed 1 base at V and 3 bases at J, with 10 bases between. The CDR3 region is CSARVRTDYEQYF. The CDR3 nucleotides are TGCAGTGCTAGAGTTCGGACCGACTACGAGCAGTACTTC.